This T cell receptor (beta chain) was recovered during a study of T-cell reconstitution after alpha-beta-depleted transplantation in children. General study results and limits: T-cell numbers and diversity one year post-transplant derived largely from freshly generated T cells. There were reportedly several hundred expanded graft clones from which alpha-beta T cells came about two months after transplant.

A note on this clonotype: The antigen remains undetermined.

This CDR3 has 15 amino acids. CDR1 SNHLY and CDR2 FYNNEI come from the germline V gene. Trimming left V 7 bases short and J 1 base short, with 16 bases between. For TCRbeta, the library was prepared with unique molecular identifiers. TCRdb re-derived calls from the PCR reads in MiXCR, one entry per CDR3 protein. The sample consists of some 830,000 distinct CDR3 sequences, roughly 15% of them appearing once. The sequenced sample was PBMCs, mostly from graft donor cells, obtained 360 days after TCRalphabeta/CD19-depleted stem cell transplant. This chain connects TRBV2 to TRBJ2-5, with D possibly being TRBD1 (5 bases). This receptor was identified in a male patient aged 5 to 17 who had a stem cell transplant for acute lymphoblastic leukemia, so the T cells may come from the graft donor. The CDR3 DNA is TGTGCCAGCACTCCAGGTTGGGGCGCCCAAGAGACCCAGTACTTC. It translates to CASTPGWGAQETQYF.